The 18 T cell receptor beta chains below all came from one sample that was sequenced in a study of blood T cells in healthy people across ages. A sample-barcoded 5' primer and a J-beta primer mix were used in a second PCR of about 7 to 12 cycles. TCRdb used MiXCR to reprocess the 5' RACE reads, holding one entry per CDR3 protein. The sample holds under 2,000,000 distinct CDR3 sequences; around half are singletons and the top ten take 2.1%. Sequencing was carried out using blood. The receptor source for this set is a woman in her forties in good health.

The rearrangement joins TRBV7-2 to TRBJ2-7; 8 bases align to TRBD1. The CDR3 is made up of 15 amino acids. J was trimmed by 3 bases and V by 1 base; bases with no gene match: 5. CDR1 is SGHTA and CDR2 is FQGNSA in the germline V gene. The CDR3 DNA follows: TGTGCCAGCAGCTTAGACGGACAGGGCCTCTACGAGCAGTACTTC. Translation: CASSLDGQGLYEQYF. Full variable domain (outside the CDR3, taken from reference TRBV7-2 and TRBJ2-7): GAGVSQSPSNKVTEKGKDVELRCDPISGHTALYWYRQSLGQGLEFLIYFQGNSAPDKSGLPSDRFSAERTGGSVSTLTIQRTQQEDSAVYLCASSLDGQGLYEQYFGPGTRLTVT.

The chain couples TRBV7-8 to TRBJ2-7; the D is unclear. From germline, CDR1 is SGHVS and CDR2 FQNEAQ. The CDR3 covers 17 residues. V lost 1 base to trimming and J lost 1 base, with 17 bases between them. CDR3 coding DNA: TGTGCCAGCAGCTTAGTGCACCCCGGGCCCTTATCCTACGAGCAGTACTTC. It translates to CASSLVHPGPLSYEQYF.

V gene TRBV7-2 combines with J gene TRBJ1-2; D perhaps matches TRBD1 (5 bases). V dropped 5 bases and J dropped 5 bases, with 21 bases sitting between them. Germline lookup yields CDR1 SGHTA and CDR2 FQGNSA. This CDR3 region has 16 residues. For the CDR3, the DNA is TGTGCCAGCAGCCAAGGGGCGGGGGGGTTGGGTTATGGCTACACCTTC. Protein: CASSQGAGGLGYGYTF.

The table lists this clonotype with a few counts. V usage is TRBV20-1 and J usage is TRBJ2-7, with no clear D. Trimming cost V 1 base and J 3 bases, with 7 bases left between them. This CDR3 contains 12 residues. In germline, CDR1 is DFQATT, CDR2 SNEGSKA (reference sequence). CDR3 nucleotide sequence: TGCAGTGCTAGAGTACAGTTCTACGAGCAGTACTTC. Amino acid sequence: CSARVQFYEQYF.

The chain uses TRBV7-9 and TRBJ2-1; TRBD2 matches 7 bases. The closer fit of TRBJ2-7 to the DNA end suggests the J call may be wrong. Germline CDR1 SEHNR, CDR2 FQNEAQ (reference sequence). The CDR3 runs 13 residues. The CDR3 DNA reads TGTGCCTGGGGAGGGAGCTCCTACAATGAGCAGTACTTC. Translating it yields CAWGGSSYNEQYF.

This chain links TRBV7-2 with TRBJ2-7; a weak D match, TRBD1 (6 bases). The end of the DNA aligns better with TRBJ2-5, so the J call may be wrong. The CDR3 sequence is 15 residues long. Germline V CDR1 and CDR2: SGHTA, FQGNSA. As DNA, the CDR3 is TGTGCCAGCAGCTTAGTTGGGGACGGACAGCAGACCCAGTACTTC. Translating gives CASSLVGDGQQTQYF.

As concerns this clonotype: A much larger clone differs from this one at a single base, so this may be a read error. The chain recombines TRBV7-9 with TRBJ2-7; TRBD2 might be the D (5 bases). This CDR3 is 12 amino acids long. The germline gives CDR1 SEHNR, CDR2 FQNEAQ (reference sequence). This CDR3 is CVSSLGGREQYF. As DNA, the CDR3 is TGTGTCAGCAGCTTAGGAGGAAGAGAGCAGTACTTC.

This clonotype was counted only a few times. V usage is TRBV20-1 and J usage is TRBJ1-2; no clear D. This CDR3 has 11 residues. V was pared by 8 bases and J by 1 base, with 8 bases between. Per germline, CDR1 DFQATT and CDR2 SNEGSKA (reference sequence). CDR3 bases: TGCAGTTCCGGGAGTAACTATGGCTACACCTTC. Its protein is CSSGSNYGYTF.

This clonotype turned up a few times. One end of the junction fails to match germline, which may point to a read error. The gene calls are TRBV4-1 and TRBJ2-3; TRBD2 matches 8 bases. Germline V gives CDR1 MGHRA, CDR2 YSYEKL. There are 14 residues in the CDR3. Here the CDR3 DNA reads TGTGCCAGCAGCCAAGTGACTAGCGTAGATACGCAGTATTTT. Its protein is CASSQVTSVDTQYF.

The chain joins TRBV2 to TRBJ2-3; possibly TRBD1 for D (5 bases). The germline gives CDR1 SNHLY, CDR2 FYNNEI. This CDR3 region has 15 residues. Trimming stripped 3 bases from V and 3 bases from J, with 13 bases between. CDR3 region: CASSDVQVQTDTQYF. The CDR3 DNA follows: TGTGCCAGCAGTGACGTACAGGTCCAGACAGATACGCAGTATTTT.

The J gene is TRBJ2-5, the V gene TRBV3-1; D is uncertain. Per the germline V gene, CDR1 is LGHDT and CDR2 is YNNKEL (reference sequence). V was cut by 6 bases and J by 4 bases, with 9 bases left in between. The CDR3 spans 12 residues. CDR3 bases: TGTGCCAGCAGTCCACCCCTAGAGACCCAGTACTTC. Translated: CASSPPLETQYF.

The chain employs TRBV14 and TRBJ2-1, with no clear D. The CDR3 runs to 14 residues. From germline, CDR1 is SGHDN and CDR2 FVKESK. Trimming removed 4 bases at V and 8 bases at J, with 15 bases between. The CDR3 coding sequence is TGTGCCAGCAGCCCAGATCGGATGACGGATGAGCAGTTCTTC. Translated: CASSPDRMTDEQFF.

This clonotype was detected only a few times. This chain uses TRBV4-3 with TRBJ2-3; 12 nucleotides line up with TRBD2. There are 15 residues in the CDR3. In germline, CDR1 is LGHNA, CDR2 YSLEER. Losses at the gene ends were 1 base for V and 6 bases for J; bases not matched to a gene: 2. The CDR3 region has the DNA TGCGCCAGCAGCCAAGTTCTAGCGGGGGGGGATACGCAGTATTTT. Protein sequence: CASSQVLAGGDTQYF.

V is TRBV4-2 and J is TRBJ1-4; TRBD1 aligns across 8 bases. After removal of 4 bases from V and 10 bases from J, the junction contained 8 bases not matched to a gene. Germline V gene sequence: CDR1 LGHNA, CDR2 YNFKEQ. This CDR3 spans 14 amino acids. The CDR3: CASSPDRGGGKLFF. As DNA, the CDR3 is TGTGCCAGCAGCCCCGACAGGGGTGGTGGAAAACTGTTTTTT.

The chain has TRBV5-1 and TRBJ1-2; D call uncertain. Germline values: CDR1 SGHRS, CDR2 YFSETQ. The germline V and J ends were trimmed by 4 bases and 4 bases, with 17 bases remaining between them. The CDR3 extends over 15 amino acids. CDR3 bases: TGCGCCAGCAGCCTTGACACACTTGGGGTCTATGGCTACACCTTC. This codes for CASSLDTLGVYGYTF.

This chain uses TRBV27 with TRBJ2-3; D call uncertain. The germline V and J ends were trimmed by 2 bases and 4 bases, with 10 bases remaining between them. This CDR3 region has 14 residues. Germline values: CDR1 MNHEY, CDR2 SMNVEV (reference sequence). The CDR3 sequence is CASSLEQLADTQYF. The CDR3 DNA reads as TGTGCCAGCAGTTTAGAACAACTGGCAGATACGCAGTATTTT.

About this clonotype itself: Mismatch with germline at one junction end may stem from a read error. CDR3 DNA sequence: TGTGCCAGCAGCCAAGAGGGTGGGCAGATCTACGATGAGCAGTTCTTC. This encodes CASSQEGGQIYDEQFF. The V and J genes are TRBV4-2 and TRBJ2-1; no clear D gene. The CDR3 is made up of 16 amino acids. Germline V gives CDR1 LGHNA, CDR2 YNFKEQ.

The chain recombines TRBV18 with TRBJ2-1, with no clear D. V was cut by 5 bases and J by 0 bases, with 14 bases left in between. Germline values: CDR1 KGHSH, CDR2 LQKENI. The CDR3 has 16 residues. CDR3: CASSTRTADSYNEQFF. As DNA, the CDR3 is TGTGCCAGCTCAACTCGGACGGCCGACTCCTACAATGAGCAGTTCTTC.